Below are 27 T cell receptor beta chains sequenced from a single sample in a study of tumor-infiltrating lymphocytes in primary liver carcinoma. The blood RNA (from unsorted whole blood) was obtained, and germline DNA was also extracted. The authors made TCR beta cDNA from around 500 ng total RNA with a constant-region primer. Three nested multiplex PCR rounds, a slightly modified ARM-PCR, produced the libraries for TCR beta. The opening two PCR rounds, around 9 cycles each, paired TRBV1-TRBV30 forward primers with a C-beta reverse primer. Each CDR3 protein is one row after TCRdb ran MiXCR on the multiplex PCR reads. The sample includes 150,000 to 200,000 distinct CDR3 sequences, 50% to 75% of them seen just once. The sample consisted of peripheral blood. The receptors were sampled from a man aged 35-49 years with primary liver carcinoma and hepatitis B virus infection.

This clonotype showed up many times. The rearrangement joins TRBV11-2 to TRBJ2-7, with a possible D match to TRBD1 (7 bases). With 6 bases removed from V and 7 bases from J, the gap between germline ends came to 25 bases. The CDR3 extends over 16 amino acids. Germline-derived CDR1 and CDR2 are SGHAT and FQNNGV. CDR3 nucleotides: TGTGCCAGCAGGAAACCAGGGGGAGGAGGCCCTAGGGAGCAGTACTTC. Translation gives CASRKPGGGGPREQYF. The full variable domain, its missing parts supplied by reference TRBV11-2 and TRBJ2-7, is EAGVAQSPRYKIIEKRQSVAFWCNPISGHATLYWYQQILGQGPKLLIQFQNNGVVDDSQLPKDRFSAERLKGVDSTLKIQPAKLEDSAVYLCASRKPGGGGPREQYFGPGTRLTVT.

This clonotype was observed a handful of times. The chain has TRBV6-5 and TRBJ1-4, with a weak D call TRBD1 (5 bases). The CDR3 loop spans 15 amino acids. The germline V gene has CDR1 MNHEY and CDR2 SVGAGI. Trimming removed 2 bases at V and 1 base at J, with 8 bases between. CDR3 nucleotide sequence: TGTGCCAGCAGTTACGGGGGGGGAACTAATGAAAAACTGTTTTTT. Protein sequence: CASSYGGGTNEKLFF.

The chain links TRBV5-4 to TRBJ1-6; weak D call: TRBD1 (5 bases). From germline, CDR1 is SGHNT and CDR2 YYREEE (reference sequence). Trimming shortened V by 6 bases and J by 13 bases, and 20 bases separated the two germline ends. This CDR3 contains 14 residues. CDR3 sequence reads: CASNRGGARDPLHF. CDR3 DNA: TGTGCCAGCAACCGGGGTGGGGCTCGCGACCCCCTCCACTTT.

This clonotype showed up just a few times. V gene TRBV10-3 combines with J gene TRBJ1-2, with a possible D match to TRBD1 (5 bases). This CDR3 has 11 residues. Trimming left V 4 bases short and J 6 bases short, with 6 bases between. CDR1 and CDR2 (germline): ENHRY, SYGVKD. CDR3 bases: TGTGCCATCAGTGGGACACATGGCTACACCTTC. Translating it yields CAISGTHGYTF.

This clonotype was found a few times. V is TRBV5-4 and J is TRBJ1-4, with 7 nucleotides matching TRBD1. Germline-derived CDR1 and CDR2 are SGHNT and YYREEE (reference sequence). Trimming removed 0 bases from V and 3 bases from J; junction bases left unmatched: 5. The CDR3 runs 16 residues. CDR3 sequence: CASSLAFGQANEKLFF. CDR3 DNA: TGTGCCAGCAGCTTGGCCTTTGGACAGGCTAATGAAAAACTGTTTTTT. Variable domain in full (rest from reference TRBV5-4 and TRBJ1-4): ETGVTQSPTHLIKTRGQQVTLRCSSQSGHNTVSWYQQALGQGPQFIFQYYREEENGRGNFPPRFSGLQFPNYSSELNVNALELDDSALYLCASSLAFGQANEKLFFGSGTQLSVL.

This sequence joins TRBV30 and TRBJ1-4, with TRBD1 identical over 10 bases. Germline CDR1 is GTSNPN and CDR2 is SVGIG (reference sequence). The junction had 5 bases not matched to a gene; V was cut back by 5 bases and J by 8 bases. The CDR3 sequence is 13 residues long. The CDR3 sequence: CAWSPGQGEKLFF. For the CDR3, the DNA is TGTGCCTGGTCTCCGGGACAGGGGGAAAAACTGTTTTTT. Variable domain in full (rest from reference TRBV30 and TRBJ1-4): SQTIHQWPATLVQPVGSPLSLECTVEGTSNPNLYWYRQAAGRGLQLLFYSVGIGQISSEVPQNLSASRPQDRQFILSSKKLLLSDSGFYLCAWSPGQGEKLFFGSGTQLSVL.

In the case of this clonotype: The junction departs from germline at one end; a sequencing error may be responsible. V usage is TRBV6-5 and J usage is TRBJ2-7; 9 bases agree with TRBD1. Germline values: CDR1 MNHEY, CDR2 SVGAGI. The CDR3 has 14 residues. DNA of the CDR3: TGTGCCAGTAGTCCATCCCGGGACAGGGTGGAGCCGTACTTC. This gives the protein CASSPSRDRVEPYF.

Turning to this clonotype: Without the conserved terminal phenylalanine or tryptophan, this CDR3 likely stems from a read error. The V and J genes are TRBV4-2 and TRBJ2-5; 12 bases are shared with TRBD2. Germline-derived CDR1 and CDR2 are LGHNA and YNFKEQ. The CDR3 loop spans 17 amino acids. Trimming at V came to 3 bases and at J to 3 bases, leaving 8 bases not matched to a gene. The CDR3 spells CASSHPLAGGPEETQYL. CDR3 sequence (DNA): TGTGCCAGCAGCCACCCCCTAGCGGGAGGGCCGGAAGAGACCCAGTACTTG.

Comments on this clonotype: One end of the junction does not line up with germline, which may come from a read error. This rearrangement joins TRBV11-3 to TRBJ2-1, with TRBD1 identical over 7 bases. Germline CDR1 reads SGHNT; CDR2 reads YENEEA. CDR3 length equals 15 residues. The chain's CDR3 is CASSLRQGPHNEPFF. CDR3 nucleotides: TGTGCCAGCAGCTTAAGACAGGGCCCCCACAATGAGCCGTTCTTC.

The chain couples TRBV6-1 to TRBJ2-1; 9 positions match TRBD2. Germline assignment: CDR1 MNHNS and CDR2 SASEGT. This CDR3 has 16 amino acids. V lost 6 bases and J lost 8; bases outside the gene matches: 14. The CDR3, as DNA: TGTGCCAGCAGCGCTAATCCTGGGACTAGCAGGGATGAGCAGTTCTTC. It specifies CASSANPGTSRDEQFF.

The J gene is TRBJ1-2, the V gene TRBV12-3 or TRBV12-4, with a possible D match to TRBD1 (5 bases). The V gene lost 5 bases and the J gene lost 3 bases, with 10 bases spanning the gap. The CDR3 runs to 13 residues. The CDR3 DNA reads TGTGCCAGCAGTCCAGGGAATGACTATGGCTACACCTTC. It encodes CASSPGNDYGYTF.

This chain connects TRBV12-3 or TRBV12-4 to TRBJ1-4; 12 bases map to TRBD1. J was trimmed by 10 bases and V by 6 bases; bases with no gene match: 6. The CDR3 length is 14 residues. This chain's CDR3 is CASSSGTGGRKLFF. As DNA, the CDR3 is TGTGCCAGCAGCTCTGGGACAGGGGGCAGAAAACTGTTTTTT.

This clonotype was counted only a few times. The rearrangement uses TRBV4-2 and TRBJ2-2, with unresolved D. V was pared by 1 base and J by 4 bases, with 16 bases between. CDR3 size: 17 residues. Per the germline V gene, CDR1 is LGHNA and CDR2 is YNFKEQ. The CDR3 nucleotides read TGTGCCAGCAGCCAAGTGGTGCGCGCCCCGTCCACCGGGGAGCTGTTTTTT. It codes for CASSQVVRAPSTGELFF.

With respect to this clonotype: A read error may be the cause here, since a much bigger clone is one base away. V gene TRBV11-2 combines with J gene TRBJ2-5; D call uncertain. The V gene's germline CDR1 is SGHAT and CDR2 FQNNGV. Trimming pared 1 base from V and 5 bases from J, leaving 8 bases between. The CDR3 consists of 13 residues. The CDR3 bases are TGTGCCAGCAGCTTAGGCTACAAGGAGACCCAGTACTTC. Its translation: CASSLGYKETQYF.

Note on this clonotype: Because it lacks the conserved phenylalanine or tryptophan at the end, this CDR3 is likely a read error. V is TRBV11-2 and J is TRBJ2-1; 9 bases are a match to TRBD1. Germline CDR1 is SGHAT and CDR2 is FQNNGV. This CDR3 contains 16 residues. With 1 base clipped from V and 3 bases from J, the junction kept 4 bases outside the gene matches. DNA of the CDR3: TGTGCCAGCAGCTTAGGGACAGGGGCGCTCTACAATGAGCAGTTCTCC. Protein sequence: CASSLGTGALYNEQFS.

A few counts support this clonotype. The chain has TRBV7-8 and TRBJ1-1; tentatively, D is TRBD1 (5 bases). V shed 4 bases and J shed 4 bases, with 13 bases lying between them. CDR3 length equals 14 residues. CDR1 SGHVS and CDR2 FQNEAQ come from the germline V gene. The CDR3 spells CASSSTGGSTEAFF. The DNA of the CDR3 is TGTGCCAGCAGCTCTACTGGGGGGAGCACTGAAGCTTTCTTT.

This clonotype was counted many times. The chain uses TRBV12-3 or TRBV12-4 and TRBJ2-7, with a weak D call TRBD2 (6 bases). Trimming took off 2 bases at V and 4 bases at J, with 15 bases between the two ends. The CDR3 is 15 residues long. Written as DNA, the CDR3 is TGTGCCAGCAGTTTAAAGGCGGGGCCAAGATACGAGCAGTACTTC. Protein: CASSLKAGPRYEQYF.

About this clonotype itself: A read error may explain this, as a much larger clone is one base away. DNA for the CDR3: TGCAGCGTCCGAAGGACTGGCGGGAGAATGGATACGCAGTATTTT. Its translation is CSVRRTGGRMDTQYF. The chain employs TRBV29-1 and TRBJ2-3, with 7 nucleotides matching TRBD2. With 6 bases clipped from V and 6 bases from J, the junction kept 15 bases outside the gene matches. Germline-derived CDR1 and CDR2 are SQVTM and ANQGSEA. The CDR3 runs to 15 residues.

With regard to this clonotype: One end of the junction is discordant with germline, which a read error may explain. CDR3 loop: CASSLFGADRNIIHF. The CDR3 bases are TGCGCCAGCAGCCTCTTTGGGGCAGATAGAAACATCATACATTTT. V and J are TRBV4-1 and TRBJ1-3, with a possible D match to TRBD1 (5 bases). From germline, CDR1 is MGHRA and CDR2 YSYEKL. The CDR3 loop spans 15 amino acids.

At least ten counts were recorded for this clonotype. The chain has TRBV29-1 and TRBJ1-2; D not certain. V lost 0 bases, J lost 3 bases, and 11 bases lay in between. Germline loops: CDR1 SQVTM, CDR2 ANQGSEA. The CDR3 covers 14 residues. The CDR3 nucleotides are TGCAGCGTTGAAGACGTGGGGAGCGACTATGGCTACACCTTC. Encoded protein: CSVEDVGSDYGYTF.

The count of this clonotype is one. This may stem from a read error, because a much larger clone lies one nucleotide away. The genes are TRBV11-2 and TRBJ1-2; no firm D call. The CDR3 is made up of 15 amino acids. Germline CDR1 SGHAT, CDR2 FQNNGV. CDR3 bases: TGTGCCTGCAGCTGGTCTGGGGAGGAGAACTATGGCTACACCTTC. Protein sequence: CACSWSGEENYGYTF.

On this clonotype itself: A junction boundary mismatches the germline segment, possibly from a read error. The gene calls are TRBV11-2 and TRBJ2-7; D remains ambiguous. Germline V gene data show CDR1 as SGHAT and CDR2 as FQNNGV. This CDR3 has 13 amino acids. The CDR3 DNA reads TGTGCCAGCAGCATAGACCTCCTTGTCGAGCAATACTTC. It specifies CASSIDLLVEQYF.

Concerning this clonotype: The germline gene is not matched at one end of the junction; a read error may be the cause. The CDR3 reads CVSSYSRRERHEQYF. The CDR3 nucleotides are TGTGTCAGCAGTTACTCTAGGCGGGAGCGGCACGAGCAGTACTTC. The chain links TRBV6-6 to TRBJ2-7; 7 bases align to TRBD2. Germline CDR1 reads MNHNY; CDR2 reads SVGAGI (reference sequence). This CDR3 spans 15 amino acids.

Notes on this clonotype: This CDR3 is missing its conserved last phenylalanine or tryptophan, likely due to a read error. The gene calls are TRBV29-1 and TRBJ1-2; D perhaps matches TRBD1 (6 bases). The V gene's germline CDR1 is SQVTM and CDR2 ANQGSEA. The CDR3 has 13 residues. V lost 3 bases and J 5 bases, leaving 13 bases between the germline ends. The chain's CDR3 is CSVETQGRYGYTS. CDR3 in DNA: TGCAGCGTTGAGACGCAGGGGAGGTATGGCTACACCTCC.

To note about this clonotype: Mismatch with germline at one junction end may stem from a read error. The chain is built from TRBV11-2 and TRBJ2-5, with D perhaps matching TRBD1 or TRBD2 (5 bases each). This CDR3 spans 15 amino acids. Germline CDR1 is SGHAT and CDR2 is FQNNGV. The CDR3 nucleotides are TGTGCCAGCAGCTTAGAGAGGGGCGCGTTGCTGACCCAGCACTTC. It specifies CASSLERGALLTQHF.

The chain is built from TRBV29-1 and TRBJ2-3; 9 nucleotides agree with TRBD1. Germline loops: CDR1 SQVTM, CDR2 ANQGSEA. The CDR3 runs 13 residues. V gave up 4 bases and J gave up 6 bases; unmatched junction bases: 5. The CDR3 here is CSVGDRVRDTQYF. CDR3 nucleotide sequence: TGCAGCGTTGGGGACAGGGTGCGTGATACGCAGTATTTT.

This chain connects TRBV28 to TRBJ2-7; D remains unclear. The CDR3 is 17 amino acids. The germline gives CDR1 MDHEN, CDR2 SYDVKM. Trimming removed 6 bases at V and 1 base at J, with 22 bases between. The CDR3 sequence is CASSSTRGRWKSYEQYF. The CDR3 DNA sequence: TGTGCCAGCAGCTCCACCCGAGGACGGTGGAAATCCTACGAGCAGTACTTC.